This is a list of T cell receptor beta chains from one sample in a study of CD8 T cells in Susac syndrome. One entry per CDR3 protein, called by TCRdb with MiXCR from the immunoSEQ multiplex PCR reads. The table has more than 70,000 distinct CDR3 sequences, over 75% seen once. The sample taken for sequencing was CD8+ T cells from PBMCs. These receptors came from a human donor with multiple sclerosis. CDR3s leave out the opening cysteine and the closing phenylalanine or tryptophan.

TRBV6-6,ASTPPKSNTEAF
TRBV19,ASSMRSSGRPYAQY
TRBV28,ASMGEGHNYGYT
TRBV13,ASSLGEGNYEQY
TRBV7-9,ANPDSSGNTIY
TRBV6-2/TRBV6-3,ASRQDLYTEAF
TRBV6-6,ASRGTGGHEKLF
TRBV7-2,ASSPHGGQSYNEQF
TRBV20-1,SARPYARTGAFGNTEAF
TRBV27,ASSLLWGGDEQF
TRBV15,ATSEERGSGYGYT
TRBV11-2,ASSNGTGLTKNIQY
TRBV11-2,ASSRSGTEGLLPNEKLF
TRBV28,ASSYGRLDQPQH
TRBV13,ASSVGSNQPQH
TRBV7-6,ASSNGQGQLRGYT
TRBV7-9,ASSSLMDGYQETQY
TRBV5-7,ASSLDGQSSGANVLT
TRBV11-2,ASSSFSGGTQETQY
TRBV6-1,ASSELTGSYTGELF
TRBV2,ASSEETEKLF
TRBV4-1,ASSRLGSSYNSPLH
TRBV5-6,ASSSGHLNTEAF
TRBV2,ASRRGTGPNTEAF
TRBV11-2,ASSHWTGGIANTGELF
TRBV28,ASSLSRATDTQY
TRBV14,ASSQVTNYGYT
TRBV6-1,ASSKITGTGPDEQY
TRBV30,AWTGTSYEQY
TRBV19,ASSIVFRGEQY
TRBV13,ASGMGKETQY
TRBV29-1,SVEAGASYNEQF
TRBV19,ASTVGDEQF
TRBV6-5,ASSKTSGGFHEQF
TRBV28,ASSPPSGRETQY
TRBV27,ASSLRLGETQY
TRBV6-2/TRBV6-3,ASSPITGAITDTQY
TRBV12-3/TRBV12-4,ASRARRRERTSYNEQF